These T cell receptor beta chains were read from a single sample in a study of blood T cell repertoires in COVID-19. The data were produced by immunoSEQ multiplex PCR, yet TCRdb's version contains in-frame clones alone and is incomplete. This sample has roughly 350,000 clones, with more than 85% found just once. Sample: PBMCs or T cells enriched from blood (not recorded which). The receptors here all came from a woman aged 30 to 39 who had recovered from COVID-19. Both conserved end residues are part of each CDR3. Each record gives: D gene, CDR3 length, J gene, V gene, clone size, CDR3 DNA, CDR3 protein. D genes are given only for firm matches. Clone sizes are given selectively: once, few, many, or a class where the clone is expanded.

>TRBD1|15|TRBJ2-5|TRBV6-5|once
TGTGCCAGCAGCGAGACAGGGGGCGTCACGGAGACCCAGTACTTC
CASSETGGVTETQYF
>-|14|TRBJ1-1|TRBV5-1|-
TGCGCCAGCAGCTTCGGCAGGGTGGGGACTGAAGCTTTCTTT
CASSFGRVGTEAFF
>-|13|TRBJ2-3|TRBV6-5|-
TGTGCCAGCAGGGCAGGTCTAACAGATACGCAGTATTTT
CASRAGLTDTQYF
>-|12|TRBJ2-1|TRBV28|-
TGTGCCAGCAGTCTTATCCACAATGAGCAGTTCTTC
CASSLIHNEQFF
>-|14|TRBJ2-1|TRBV7-6|few
TGTGCCAGCAGCTCCTACTCCTCCGACAATGAGCAGTTCTTC
CASSSYSSDNEQFF
>-|13|TRBJ1-1|TRBV16|-
TGTGCCAGCAGCCAATTTCGGGGATCTGAAGCTTTCTTT
CASSQFRGSEAFF
>-|15|TRBJ2-7|TRBV5-4|-
TGTGCCAGCAGCCATTCGGGGGTGGGCTCCTACGAGCAGTACTTC
CASSHSGVGSYEQYF
>-|13|TRBJ1-4|TRBV28|-
TGTGCCATCCGACAGGCAACTAATGAAAAACTGTTTTTT
CAIRQATNEKLFF
>TRBD1|14|TRBJ1-4|TRBV5-1|-
TGCGCCAGCAGCTTGGCGCAGGGGGACGAAAAACTGTTTTTT
CASSLAQGDEKLFF
>-|11|TRBJ2-4|TRBV6-1|-
TGTGCCAGCAGTCCCGGACTGTTTCAGTACTTC
CASSPGLFQYF
>TRBD1|14|TRBJ1-6|TRBV30|-
TGTGCCTGGAGTGCCTGGACAGGGAATTCACCCCTCCACTTT
CAWSAWTGNSPLHF
>-|15|TRBJ2-2|TRBV5-1|-
TGCGCCAGCAGCTACACGACAACGAACACCGGGGAGCTGTTTTTT
CASSYTTTNTGELFF
>TRBD1|14|TRBJ1-1|TRBV11-1|-
TGTGCCAGCAGCTTGGACAGGGGGCAAACTGAAGCTTTCTTT
CASSLDRGQTEAFF
>TRBD1|15|TRBJ2-7|TRBV20-1|-
TGCAGTGCTAGTAGGACAGGGCTCATGGCCTACGAGCAGTACTTC
CSASRTGLMAYEQYF
>-|12|TRBJ2-7|TRBV3-1/TRBV3-2|-
TGTGCCAGCAGCCCCGGAGTACACGAGCAGTACTTC
CASSPGVHEQYF
>-|14|TRBJ1-2|TRBV27|-
TGTGCCAGCAGTTCCGGACAGTTTAACTATGGCTACACCTTC
CASSSGQFNYGYTF
>-|14|TRBJ1-3|TRBV28|-
TGTGCCACCAACCCACAGATCTCTGGAAACACCATATATTTT
CATNPQISGNTIYF
>-|13|TRBJ1-1|TRBV6-5|-
TGTGCCAGCCGGAGTGGGGGGGGCACTGAAGCTTTCTTT
CASRSGGGTEAFF